The 29 T cell receptor beta chains below were found in one sample sequenced in a study of blood T cell repertoires in COVID-19. Profiled with immunoSEQ multiplex PCR; TCRdb holds only in-frame clones, not every one. The sample lists about 210,000 clones, roughly 77% occurring once. The sample comprised PBMCs or T cells enriched from blood (not recorded which). These receptors were obtained from a man between 35 and 55 years old who had recovered from COVID-19.

The gene calls are TRBV29-1 and TRBJ2-7; D is perhaps TRBD1 (5 bases). CDR3 size: 12 residues. The V and J ends lost 1 base and 7 bases respectively, with 11 bases between them. From germline, CDR1 is SQVTM and CDR2 ANQGSEA. CDR3 loop: CSVEVRTREQYF. DNA of the CDR3: TGCAGCGTTGAAGTGAGGACAAGGGAGCAGTACTTC.

The gene calls are TRBV3-1 (or the pseudogene TRBV3-2) and TRBJ2-7; 11 positions agree with TRBD2. Germline V lookup: CDR1 LGHDT, CDR2 YNNKEL (reference sequence). This CDR3 comprises 17 residues. J gave up 2 bases and V 0 bases, and 6 bases lay outside the gene matches. The CDR3 here is CASSQDKLAGVPYEQYF. The CDR3 DNA is TGTGCCAGCAGCCAAGATAAACTAGCGGGGGTTCCCTACGAGCAGTACTTC.

This CDR3 is CASSTRAGAYNEQFF. The CDR3 DNA reads as TGTGCCAGCAGCACCCGAGCGGGAGCGTACAATGAGCAGTTCTTC. V gene TRBV9 combines with J gene TRBJ2-1, with 8 bases lining up with TRBD2. The CDR3 has 15 residues. Losses at the gene ends were 4 bases for V and 4 bases for J; bases not matched to a gene: 7. The germline CDR1 and CDR2 sequences are SGDLS and YYNGEE.

This chain uses TRBV6-5 with TRBJ2-5, with D maybe TRBD2 (5 bases). Germline CDR1 and CDR2: MNHEY and SVGAGI. This CDR3 is 15 amino acids long. Trimming removed 6 bases from V and 1 base from J, with 15 bases in between. CDR3 DNA sequence: TGTGCCAGCAGCCCGTTACTAGAGGTCCAAGAGACCCAGTACTTC. Translation gives CASSPLLEVQETQYF.

The genes are TRBV5-8 and TRBJ2-1; TRBD2 aligns across 13 bases. The CDR3 has 16 amino acids. Germline trimming cut 4 bases from V and 9 bases from J; bases unmatched to any gene: 10. From germline, CDR1 is SGHTS and CDR2 YDEGEE. CDR3 nucleotide sequence: TGTGCCAGCAGCGCTGAACGGACTAGCGGGGGATTTGAGCAGTTCTTC. Translating it yields CASSAERTSGGFEQFF.

This rearrangement joins TRBV6-6 to TRBJ2-5; 9 bases match TRBD1. The junction had 8 bases not matched to a gene; V was cut back by 5 bases and J by 7 bases. This CDR3 has 14 residues. Germline loops: CDR1 MNHNY, CDR2 SVGAGI (reference sequence). CDR3 bases: TGTGCCAGCAGTACCGGGACAGGGAGGGCGACCCAGTACTTC. It translates to CASSTGTGRATQYF.

This rearrangement joins TRBV6-1 to TRBJ2-7, with 9 positions matching TRBD1. The CDR3 sequence is 16 residues long. Germline trimming cut 4 bases from V and 4 bases from J; bases unmatched to any gene: 11. Germline V gives CDR1 MNHNS, CDR2 SASEGT. DNA for the CDR3: TGTGCCAGCAGTGGAACAAACAGGGGGCGCGGTTACGAGCAGTACTTC. Its protein product is CASSGTNRGRGYEQYF.

The rearrangement joins TRBV18 to TRBJ1-5, with a tentative D call TRBD1 (5 bases). With 2 bases removed from V and 7 bases from J, the gap between germline ends came to 12 bases. This CDR3 region has 14 residues. The germline V gene has CDR1 KGHSH and CDR2 LQKENI. The CDR3 sequence is CASSPGGNGQPQHF. DNA for the CDR3: TGTGCCAGCTCACCAGGGGGGAACGGGCAGCCCCAGCATTTT.

This clone was detected a few times. This chain uses TRBV11-2 with TRBJ2-7; no clear D. The CDR3 length is 14 residues. Germline values: CDR1 SGHAT, CDR2 FQNNGV. V lost 5 bases and J lost 5, with 16 bases in between. This chain's CDR3 is CASSREPVINEQYF. Here the CDR3 DNA reads TGTGCCAGCAGCCGCGAGCCGGTGATCAACGAGCAGTACTTC.

V usage is TRBV3-1 (or the pseudogene TRBV3-2) and J usage is TRBJ1-6; no reliable D call. The germline V gene has CDR1 LGHDT and CDR2 YNNKEL (reference sequence). V shed 1 base and J shed 0 bases, with 13 bases lying between them. The length of the CDR3 is 18 residues. The CDR3 bases are TGTGCCAGCAGCCAAGGTCTGCGGAGGAGCTCCTATAATTCACCCCTCCACTTT. Translation gives CASSQGLRRSSYNSPLHF.

The chain has TRBV6-5 and TRBJ2-2; TRBD2 matches 10 bases. Germline CDR1 is MNHEY and CDR2 is SVGAGI. The CDR3 sequence is 15 residues long. V dropped 6 bases and J dropped 3; count of bases not matched to a gene: 4. The CDR3 sequence: CASRLAGTYTGELFF. The CDR3 coding sequence is TGTGCCAGCAGACTAGCGGGGACCTACACCGGGGAGCTGTTTTTT.

The CDR3 region is CASSPGTGLNEQYF. CDR3 nucleotides: TGTGCCAGCAGCCCCGGGACAGGGCTCAACGAGCAGTACTTC. The J gene is TRBJ2-7, the V gene TRBV13; 9 bases are a match to TRBD1. The germline gives CDR1 PRHDT, CDR2 FYEKMQ (reference sequence). J lost 5 bases, V lost 5 bases, and 7 bases had no gene match. This CDR3 has 14 residues.

V gene TRBV28 combines with J gene TRBJ2-5; 10 bases align to TRBD2. The CDR3 runs to 16 residues. The junction had 6 bases not matched to a gene; V was cut back by 1 base and J by 4 bases. The germline V gene encodes CDR1 MDHEN and CDR2 SYDVKM. CDR3: CASSLYQRGGRETQYF. CDR3 nucleotide sequence: TGTGCCAGCAGTTTATACCAGCGGGGGGGCAGAGAGACCCAGTACTTC.

This chain joins TRBV5-1 and TRBJ2-1, with D possibly matching TRBD2 (6 bases). Germline V gene sequence: CDR1 SGHRS, CDR2 YFSETQ. The CDR3 has 14 amino acids. The V end was cut by 3 bases, the J end by 4 bases, with 11 bases between. The CDR3 protein is CASSWGTPYNEQFF. The CDR3 nucleotides read TGCGCCAGCAGCTGGGGGACTCCATACAATGAGCAGTTCTTC.

V and J are TRBV9 and TRBJ2-4, with D possibly TRBD1 on 5 matching bases. The CDR3 length is 17 residues. With 4 bases removed from V and 2 bases from J, the gap between germline ends came to 19 bases. Germline CDR1 and CDR2: SGDLS and YYNGEE. CDR3: CASSPQGVLGTKNIQYF. CDR3 coding DNA: TGTGCCAGCAGCCCCCAGGGTGTCCTGGGGACCAAAAACATTCAGTACTTC.

The chain recombines TRBV7-2 with TRBJ2-1; maybe TRBD2 (5 bases). The germline gives CDR1 SGHTA, CDR2 FQGNSA. V was clipped by 3 bases and J by 0 bases, with 12 bases between them. This CDR3 has 16 residues. The CDR3 sequence is CASSLQSGVSYNEQFF. CDR3 bases: TGTGCCAGCAGCTTGCAAAGCGGAGTCTCCTACAATGAGCAGTTCTTC.

In the case of this clone: The sample contains more than one DNA sequence encoding this CDR3. V usage is TRBV15 and J usage is TRBJ1-1; no reliable D call. This CDR3 region has 13 residues. The ends were cut back, 8 bases at V and 0 bases at J, with 10 bases in the middle. CDR1 and CDR2 from the germline V gene are LNHNV and YYDKDF (reference sequence). The CDR3 DNA follows: TGTGCCACCTCGGGTCGAATGAACACTGAAGCTTTCTTT. Translated, it gives CATSGRMNTEAFF.

The V gene is TRBV7-3, the J gene TRBJ2-5, with TRBD2 matching over 8 bases. Looked up from germline, CDR1 is SGHTA and CDR2 is FQGTGA. J was trimmed by 4 bases and V by 5 bases; bases with no gene match: 12. This CDR3 is built from 16 residues. DNA of the CDR3: TGTGCCAGCAGCCGCCATTCGGGGGGGGCGGGAGAGACCCAGTACTTC. This gives the protein CASSRHSGGAGETQYF.

The chain joins TRBV4-1 to TRBJ2-6; D remains unclear. The germline gives CDR1 MGHRA, CDR2 YSYEKL. The CDR3 is made up of 19 amino acids. The V end lost 0 bases, the J end lost 0 bases, and 15 bases lay between the germline ends. CDR3 bases: TGCGCCAGCAGCCAAGATTCGGCAGCCCCTAGCTCTGGGGCCAACGTCCTGACTTTC. This translates into CASSQDSAAPSSGANVLTF.

This chain's CDR3 is CASSSAGEETQYF. CDR3 sequence (DNA): TGTGCCAGCAGCTCGGCCGGGGAAGAGACCCAGTACTTC. The V gene is TRBV5-4, the J gene TRBJ2-5; a possible D gene is TRBD2 (5 bases). The CDR3 contains 13 residues. Germline CDR1 is SGHNT and CDR2 is YYREEE (reference sequence). V was trimmed by 3 bases and J by 3 bases, leaving 9 bases between them.

The chain has TRBV5-5 and TRBJ1-2; the D gene is possibly TRBD1 (5 bases). With 3 bases removed from V and 7 bases from J, the gap between germline ends came to 19 bases. CDR1 and CDR2 from the germline V gene are SGHKS and YYEKEE (reference sequence). The CDR3 extends over 15 amino acids. The CDR3 nucleotides are TGTGCCAGCAGCTACATCGGGGACTCCCCTAGTGGCTACACCTTC. This gives the protein CASSYIGDSPSGYTF.

This clone was found once. V usage is TRBV11-3 and J usage is TRBJ2-1; 8 positions agree with TRBD1. CDR3 size: 15 residues. The J segment lost 4 bases and the V segment lost 5 bases, leaving 7 bases of the junction unmatched. Germline-derived CDR1 and CDR2 are SGHNT and YENEEA. In DNA form, the CDR3 reads TGTGCCAGCAGCGTGGGGGGACAGGTATACAATGAGCAGTTCTTC. It yields the protein CASSVGGQVYNEQFF.

V and J are TRBV4-2 and TRBJ1-1, with D unclear. CDR1 LGHNA and CDR2 YNFKEQ come from the germline V gene. V lost 1 base, J lost 0 bases, and 9 bases lay in between. CDR3 size: 15 residues. In nucleotides, the CDR3 is TGTGCCAGCAGCCAAGGTTACAGCATGAACACTGAAGCTTTCTTT. Residues: CASSQGYSMNTEAFF.

Of note for this clone: The sample contains more than one DNA sequence encoding this CDR3. The chain has TRBV6-5 and TRBJ1-1, with 8 bases fitting TRBD1. Germline CDR1 MNHEY, CDR2 SVGAGI. CDR3 length equals 15 residues. V shed 2 bases, J shed 0 bases, and the junction held 2 bases outside the gene matches. CDR3 coding DNA: TGTGCCAGCAGTTACCGGGGACAGGTGAACACTGAAGCTTTCTTT. It is translated as CASSYRGQVNTEAFF.

The sample holds one count of this clone. The chain joins TRBV5-5 to TRBJ2-3; a possible D gene is TRBD2 (6 bases). The V gene's germline CDR1 is SGHKS and CDR2 YYEKEE (reference sequence). V dropped 2 bases and J dropped 2 bases, with 9 bases sitting between them. There are 14 residues in the CDR3. CDR3 residues: CASSFRDSTDTQYF. The CDR3, as DNA: TGTGCCAGCAGCTTTAGGGACTCCACAGATACGCAGTATTTT.

The rearrangement joins TRBV4-2 to TRBJ2-5, with D unresolved. Trimming removed 0 bases at V and 9 bases at J, with 5 bases between. In germline, CDR1 is LGHNA, CDR2 YNFKEQ. The CDR3 is 11 amino acids. CDR3 sequence reads: CASSQDYAQYF. CDR3 coding DNA: TGTGCCAGCAGCCAAGATTATGCCCAGTACTTC.

The genes are TRBV3-1 (or the pseudogene TRBV3-2) and TRBJ2-1, with D possibly TRBD2 on 6 matching bases. CDR3 size: 14 residues. Trimming took 1 base from V and 9 from J, leaving 13 bases between them. The germline V gene has CDR1 LGHDT and CDR2 YNNKEL (reference sequence). DNA for the CDR3: TGTGCCAGCAGCCAAGTTGGGGGGAATGGTGAGCAGTTCTTC. Its translation: CASSQVGGNGEQFF.

J is TRBJ1-1 and V is TRBV28; 7 nucleotides agree with TRBD1. V shed 6 bases, J shed 0 bases, and the junction held 7 bases outside the gene matches. Germline CDR1 and CDR2: MDHEN and SYDVKM. The CDR3 totals 15 residues. CDR3 amino acids: CASRVRTGMNTEAFF. In DNA form, the CDR3 reads TGTGCCAGCAGGGTACGGACAGGCATGAACACTGAAGCTTTCTTT.

This clone was detected a few times. The rearrangement joins TRBV5-4 to TRBJ2-7; D is unclear. V was trimmed by 0 bases and J by 3 bases, leaving 10 bases between them. The CDR3 covers 14 residues. Germline CDR1 SGHNT, CDR2 YYREEE (reference sequence). The CDR3 is CASSLGPEDYEQYF. Written as DNA, the CDR3 is TGTGCCAGCAGCTTGGGTCCAGAGGACTACGAGCAGTACTTC. Filled out from reference TRBV5-4 and TRBJ2-7, the complete variable domain reads ETGVTQSPTHLIKTRGQQVTLRCSSQSGHNTVSWYQQALGQGPQFIFQYYREEENGRGNFPPRFSGLQFPNYSSELNVNALELDDSALYLCASSLGPEDYEQYFGPGTRLTVT.